One sample yielded the 32 T cell receptor beta chains listed below, sequenced in a study (dated by TCRdb to the mid-2010s). The library was produced with RT-PCR. The data were produced on an Illumina MiSeq. TCRdb reprocessing: public reads trimmed at Q25 with fastp, clones called with MiXCR, in-frame beta chains kept. Each record represents a unique CDR3 protein, reported with the most common genes and DNA among its rows. The sample table holds approximately 720,000 distinct CDR3 sequences, of which 12% to 15% were seen once. Clones ranked in the top ten supply 3.6% of the sample. The specimen sequenced was memory CD4+ T cells from blood. Receptor source: a female donor in good health, serving as a healthy control.

This chain joins TRBV20-1 and TRBJ2-7, with D possibly being TRBD2 (7 bases). Germline V gene sequence: CDR1 DFQATT, CDR2 SNEGSKA (reference sequence). The CDR3 runs to 12 residues. V was cut by 6 bases and J by 6 bases, with 15 bases left in between. CDR3 protein: CSASGGRVEQYF. Written as DNA, the CDR3 is TGCAGTGCCTCGGGGGGCCGGGTCGAGCAGTACTTC.

V is TRBV18 and J is TRBJ1-5; D unclear. Germline CDR1 is KGHSH and CDR2 is LQKENI. V was clipped by 3 bases and J by 6 bases, with 12 bases between them. The CDR3 extends over 14 amino acids. The CDR3 DNA reads TGTGCCAGCTCACCTGGGCCTTTAGGTCAGCCCCAGCATTTT. It yields the protein CASSPGPLGQPQHF.

This clonotype was seen ten or more times. The chain couples TRBV10-3 to TRBJ2-7; 13 bases match TRBD2. Germline-derived CDR1 and CDR2 are ENHRY and SYGVKD. V gave up 6 bases and J gave up 2 bases; unmatched junction bases: 4. There are 15 residues in the CDR3. DNA for the CDR3: TGTGCCATCAGACAGGGACTAGCGGGAACCTACGAGCAGTACTTC. Protein: CAIRQGLAGTYEQYF.

This clonotype was seen a handful of times. The chain couples TRBV12-3 or TRBV12-4 to TRBJ1-5, with D perhaps matching TRBD1 (5 bases). The V and J ends lost 4 bases and 4 bases respectively, with 14 bases between them. The CDR3 runs 15 residues. The CDR3 here is CASSWGGDRNQPQHF. DNA for the CDR3: TGTGCCAGCAGTTGGGGCGGGGACCGTAATCAGCCCCAGCATTTT.

This clonotype was seen only a few times. The chain combines TRBV28 with TRBJ1-1; the D gene is possibly TRBD1 (6 bases). Germline V lookup: CDR1 MDHEN, CDR2 SYDVKM. The V gene lost 6 bases and the J gene lost 5 bases, with 16 bases spanning the gap. CDR3 length: 14 residues. The CDR3 DNA sequence: TGTGCCAGCAGGGATTCAGGGGTTCGAACTGAAGCTTTCTTT. The encoded protein is CASRDSGVRTEAFF. Combining the CDR3 with reference TRBV28 and TRBJ1-1 gives the whole variable domain DVKVTQSSRYLVKRTGEKVFLECVQDMDHENMFWYRQDPGLGLRLIYFSYDVKMKEKGDIPEGYSVSREKKERFSLILESASTNQTSMYLCASRDSGVRTEAFFGQGTRLTVV.

The chain has TRBV6-5 and TRBJ1-3; 8 bases are a match to TRBD1. The CDR3 totals 18 residues. V dropped 5 bases and J dropped 0; count of bases not matched to a gene: 12. Germline V gene lookup returns CDR1 MNHEY and CDR2 SVGAGI. CDR3 loop: CASSRAITGGFSGNTIYF. The CDR3 DNA follows: TGTGCCAGCAGTCGCGCCATCACAGGGGGATTCTCTGGAAACACCATATATTTT.

This clonotype was seen ten or more times. V gene TRBV10-3 combines with J gene TRBJ2-7; D might be TRBD1 (5 bases). The CDR3 extends over 14 amino acids. The V and J ends lost 3 bases and 3 bases respectively, with 12 bases between them. Looked up from germline, CDR1 is ENHRY and CDR2 is SYGVKD. CDR3 loop: CAISDLGLGYEQYF. In DNA form, the CDR3 reads TGTGCCATCAGTGACTTGGGGCTAGGCTACGAGCAGTACTTC.

In this sample, this clonotype turned up a few times. J is TRBJ1-4 and V is TRBV6-5; 8 nucleotides align to TRBD1. The V gene's germline CDR1 is MNHEY and CDR2 SVGAGI. The length of the CDR3 is 17 residues. Germline trimming cut 4 bases from V and 2 bases from J; bases unmatched to any gene: 9. This chain's CDR3 is CASSFTGTGVTNEKLFF. The CDR3 DNA reads TGTGCCAGCAGTTTTACCGGGACAGGAGTTACTAATGAAAAACTGTTTTTT.

This clonotype occurred many times. This chain joins TRBV7-8 and TRBJ2-1; TRBD2 might be the D (6 bases). The CDR3 contains 14 residues. V lost 5 bases and J 5 bases, leaving 13 bases between the germline ends. CDR1 and CDR2 (germline): SGHVS, FQNEAQ. CDR3 sequence (DNA): TGTGCCAGCAGCGAGACGGGACTCCACAATGAGCAGTTCTTC. Its translation: CASSETGLHNEQFF.

This chain links TRBV28 with TRBJ2-5, with 7 bases that match TRBD1. CDR3 length: 15 amino acids. Unmatched junction bases numbered 12, after V lost 6 bases and J lost 5 bases. Germline V gene sequence: CDR1 MDHEN, CDR2 SYDVKM. The CDR3 DNA reads as TGTGCCAGCAGCCCATTCACAGGGGTAGAGGAGACCCAGTACTTC. This codes for CASSPFTGVEETQYF.

V and J are TRBV11-2 and TRBJ1-4; tentatively, D is TRBD1 (6 bases). Looked up from germline, CDR1 is SGHAT and CDR2 is FQNNGV. This CDR3 is built from 14 residues. Trimming removed 1 base at V and 7 bases at J, with 10 bases between. The CDR3 DNA reads TGTGCCAGCAGCTTAGCAGGGGCAAGTGAAAAACTGTTTTTT. It is translated as CASSLAGASEKLFF.

At least ten counts were recorded for this clonotype. This chain joins TRBV9 and TRBJ1-6, with 7 positions matching TRBD1. Germline values: CDR1 SGDLS, CDR2 YYNGEE. V trimming: 3 bases; J trimming: 7 bases; junction bases outside the gene matches: 7. The CDR3 has 15 residues. In nucleotides, the CDR3 is TGTGCCAGCAGCGCCACTGGGACAGTCAATTCACCCCTCCACTTT. Translated, it gives CASSATGTVNSPLHF.

This clonotype was seen at least ten times. This chain links TRBV5-6 with TRBJ2-2; maybe TRBD2 (5 bases). Germline CDR1 is SGHDT and CDR2 is YYEEEE. V was pared by 0 bases and J by 4 bases, with 19 bases between. This CDR3 region has 18 residues. The CDR3 here is CASSLVGSSTWVTGELFF. In nucleotides, the CDR3 is TGTGCCAGCAGCTTGGTTGGGAGCAGCACTTGGGTCACCGGGGAGCTGTTTTTT.

The rearrangement uses TRBV20-1 and TRBJ1-1, with a weak D call TRBD1 (5 bases). This CDR3 contains 15 residues. V was trimmed by 3 bases and J by 6 bases, leaving 20 bases between them. From germline, CDR1 is DFQATT and CDR2 SNEGSKA (reference sequence). In DNA form, the CDR3 reads TGCAGTGCTAGTTGGGGGGAAGTGATGGACTCTGAAGCTTTCTTT. Its translation: CSASWGEVMDSEAFF.

Many counts were recorded for this clonotype. This chain joins TRBV20-1 and TRBJ2-3; 13 nucleotides agree with TRBD2. V was clipped by 3 bases and J by 0 bases; unmatched bases: 3. The CDR3 extends over 16 amino acids. Germline CDR1 and CDR2: DFQATT and SNEGSKA (reference sequence). CDR3 residues: CSASPTSGRSTDTQYF. CDR3 in DNA: TGCAGTGCTAGCCCGACTAGCGGGAGGAGCACAGATACGCAGTATTTT.

This clonotype has ten or more counts. The chain links TRBV12-3 or TRBV12-4 to TRBJ2-5, with 7 positions matching TRBD2. With V trimmed by 7 bases and J by 5 bases, 13 bases remained unmatched. The CDR3 sequence is 15 residues long. For the CDR3, the DNA is TGTGCCAGCACCCTTACCCCCACCGGGGGGGAGACCCAGTACTTC. Translation gives CASTLTPTGGETQYF.

This clonotype has a handful of counts. The V gene is TRBV20-1, the J gene TRBJ2-1; 10 positions match TRBD2. The germline V gene has CDR1 DFQATT and CDR2 SNEGSKA (reference sequence). V shed 0 bases and J 6 bases; nucleotides not matched to a gene: 5. The CDR3 sequence is 15 residues long. The CDR3 nucleotides are TGCAGTGCTAGAGATGCGGGACTAGCGACCAATGAGCAGTTCTTC. This gives the protein CSARDAGLATNEQFF.

This clonotype has more than one count but fewer than ten. The J gene is TRBJ2-1, the V gene TRBV11-3; no definite D call. This CDR3 contains 14 residues. Germline CDR1 reads SGHNT; CDR2 reads YENEEA. V was trimmed by 0 bases and J by 6 bases, leaving 9 bases between them. The CDR3 DNA reads as TGTGCCAGCAGCTTAGAACGACAAGCCAATGAGCAGTTCTTC. Amino acid sequence: CASSLERQANEQFF.

This clonotype was counted a few times. The chain links TRBV7-9 to TRBJ2-3; 11 nucleotides match TRBD2. V lost 6 bases and J lost 8; bases outside the gene matches: 13. The CDR3 has 16 residues. Germline V CDR1 and CDR2: SEHNR, FQNEAQ (reference sequence). The DNA of the CDR3 is TGTGCCAGCAGTACCCCCGGGCTAGCGGGAGGAGCTACGCAGTATTTT. This encodes CASSTPGLAGGATQYF. Combining the CDR3 with reference TRBV7-9 and TRBJ2-3 gives the whole variable domain DTGVSQNPRHKITKRGQNVTFRCDPISEHNRLYWYRQTLGQGPEFLTYFQNEAQLEKSRLLSDRFSAERPKGSFSTLEIQRTEQGDSAMYLCASSTPGLAGGATQYFGPGTRLTVL.

This clonotype was found a few times. The chain joins TRBV20-1 to TRBJ1-2, with 10 bases lining up with TRBD1. Germline V CDR1 and CDR2: DFQATT, SNEGSKA (reference sequence). This CDR3 is built from 15 residues. Trimming cost V 3 bases and J 6 bases; bases outside gene matches: 10. CDR3 sequence: CSASHHGTGVDGYTF. Written as DNA, the CDR3 is TGCAGTGCTAGTCACCACGGGACAGGGGTTGATGGCTACACCTTC.

There are many counts of this clonotype. The V gene is TRBV6-5, the J gene TRBJ2-1; TRBD2 might be the D (7 bases). The germline V gene has CDR1 MNHEY and CDR2 SVGAGI. The CDR3 is 15 residues long. Trimming shortened V by 6 bases and J by 9 bases, and 21 bases separated the two germline ends. The CDR3 DNA follows: TGTGCCAGCAGCCACCTGGGAGGGGGGGGCGGTGAGCAGTTCTTC. Its protein is CASSHLGGGGGEQFF.

V is TRBV9 and J is TRBJ1-1; 10 bases are a match to TRBD1. The trim removed 7 bases at V and 2 bases at J, leaving 11 bases unmatched. Germline V gene sequence: CDR1 SGDLS, CDR2 YYNGEE. The CDR3 length is 16 residues. DNA for the CDR3: TGTGCCAGCGCGACCGGGACAGGGGTCACCAACACTGAAGCTTTCTTT. Encoded protein: CASATGTGVTNTEAFF. Full variable domain (missing parts from reference TRBV9 and TRBJ1-1): DSGVTQTPKHLITATGQRVTLRCSPRSGDLSVYWYQQSLDQGLQFLIQYYNGEERAKGNILERFSAQQFPDLHSELNLSSLELGDSALYFCASATGTGVTNTEAFFGQGTRLTVV.

The chain links TRBV9 to TRBJ2-3; a weak D match, TRBD2 (5 bases). CDR1 and CDR2 from the germline V gene are SGDLS and YYNGEE. Trimming removed 3 bases at V and 0 bases at J, with 8 bases between. There are 14 residues in the CDR3. CDR3 loop: CASSARTSTDTQYF. As DNA, the CDR3 is TGTGCCAGCAGCGCTAGGACTAGCACAGATACGCAGTATTTT.

The CDR3 is CASSLGGPLYNEQFF. The CDR3 DNA reads TGTGCCAGCAGCTTAGGGGGGCCCCTTTACAATGAGCAGTTCTTC. The rearrangement links TRBV7-2 to TRBJ2-7; TRBD1 might be the D (6 bases). Judging by the DNA end, TRBJ2-1 fits better; the J call may be wrong. Per germline, CDR1 SGHTA and CDR2 FQGNSA. CDR3 size: 15 residues.

The chain is built from TRBV9 and TRBJ2-1, with a weak D call TRBD2 (6 bases). This CDR3 has 15 amino acids. The germline V gene encodes CDR1 SGDLS and CDR2 YYNGEE. V gave up 0 bases and J gave up 5 bases, with 12 bases separating them. The CDR3 nucleotides read TGTGCCAGCAGCGTAGTCGGGAGTAGGGACAATGAGCAGTTCTTC. It yields the protein CASSVVGSRDNEQFF. Combining the CDR3 with reference TRBV9 and TRBJ2-1 gives the whole variable domain DSGVTQTPKHLITATGQRVTLRCSPRSGDLSVYWYQQSLDQGLQFLIQYYNGEERAKGNILERFSAQQFPDLHSELNLSSLELGDSALYFCASSVVGSRDNEQFFGPGTRLTVL.

This clonotype was observed many times. The chain recombines TRBV12-3 or TRBV12-4 with TRBJ1-4; D is ambiguous. Between the trimmed V and J ends, which lost 5 bases and 6 bases, there was a span of 7 bases. The CDR3 is 12 amino acids. CDR3 loop: CASSQLDEKLFF. The CDR3 nucleotides read TGTGCCAGCAGTCAACTAGATGAAAAACTGTTTTTT.

The chain recombines TRBV7-2 with TRBJ2-7; 8 positions agree with TRBD2. Germline CDR1 and CDR2: SGHTA and FQGNSA. CDR3 length equals 14 residues. J was trimmed by 3 bases and V by 5 bases; bases with no gene match: 6. DNA of the CDR3: TGTGCCAGCAGCATCAAAGCGGGAGACTACGAGCAGTACTTC. Translating gives CASSIKAGDYEQYF.

This clonotype has only a few counts. The chain couples TRBV20-1 to TRBJ2-5; D is unresolved. Trimming stripped 0 bases from V and 5 bases from J, with 22 bases between. Germline V gene sequence: CDR1 DFQATT, CDR2 SNEGSKA (reference sequence). The CDR3 consists of 17 residues. DNA of the CDR3: TGCAGTGCTAGAGATGGTTTTGGAACACCCACTGGGGAGACCCAGTACTTC. Residues: CSARDGFGTPTGETQYF.

The sample holds many counts of this clonotype. The chain is built from TRBV10-3 and TRBJ2-7; possibly TRBD2 for D (6 bases). The CDR3 loop spans 14 amino acids. V was clipped by 7 bases and J by 4 bases, with 17 bases between them. CDR1 and CDR2 (germline): ENHRY, SYGVKD. The CDR3, as DNA: TGTGCCATCACGGGAGAAACCCTTTCTTACGAGCAGTACTTC. This codes for CAITGETLSYEQYF.

This clonotype was counted once. V and J are TRBV6-5 and TRBJ2-3, with D perhaps given as TRBD1 or TRBD2 (5 bases each). CDR3 length: 14 amino acids. The V gene lost 2 bases and the J gene lost 2 bases, with 8 bases spanning the gap. Germline CDR1 is MNHEY and CDR2 is SVGAGI. The CDR3 is CASSYTGATDTQYF. CDR3 nucleotide sequence: TGTGCCAGCAGTTACACCGGGGCCACAGATACGCAGTATTTT.

This clonotype was detected a few times. The V call is TRBV20-1, the J call TRBJ2-2; 8 bases are a match to TRBD2. J gave up 6 bases and V 5 bases, and 8 bases lay outside the gene matches. Germline V gene data show CDR1 as DFQATT and CDR2 as SNEGSKA (reference sequence). This CDR3 contains 14 residues. The CDR3 DNA reads TGCAGTGCTGAGACTAGAGCGGGAGCCGGGGAGCTGTTTTTT. Translating it yields CSAETRAGAGELFF.

At least ten counts were recorded for this clonotype. The chain has TRBV6-6 and TRBJ1-2; D is perhaps TRBD1 (5 bases). Trimming stripped 8 bases from V and 6 bases from J, with 10 bases between. The CDR3 sequence is 11 residues long. The V gene's germline CDR1 is MNHNY and CDR2 SVGAGI (reference sequence). The CDR3 coding sequence is TGTGCCAGCGGACAACCCCATGGCTACACCTTC. Residues: CASGQPHGYTF.